Listed here are 29 T cell receptor beta chains from one sample, sequenced in a study of OX40 agonist ivuxolimab in advanced cancers. Libraries were prepared by immunoSEQ multiplex PCR; TCRdb keeps only in-frame clonotypes and omits some of them. Of over 45,000 clones in the sample, roughly 77% were seen once. Specimen: CD4+ or CD8+ T cells sorted from blood, collected in a trial of the OX40 agonist ivuxolimab. The receptors derive from an adult with an advanced solid tumor such as melanoma, head and neck, liver or kidney cancer.

The V and J genes are TRBV28 and TRBJ1-2, with D hard to call. This CDR3 comprises 15 residues. With 8 bases removed from V and 7 bases from J, the gap between germline ends came to 23 bases. CDR1 is MDHEN, CDR2 SYDVKM, per germline. DNA for the CDR3: TGTGCCAGCGTCGCCCACTCAGTCGCCAAGGGTGGCTACACCTTC. Its protein product is CASVAHSVAKGGYTF.

The chain couples TRBV7-9 to TRBJ1-2, with a weak D call TRBD1 (5 bases). The CDR3 length is 14 residues. The germline CDR1 and CDR2 sequences are SEHNR and FQNEAQ (reference sequence). V lost 1 base, J lost 6 bases, and 12 bases lay in between. The CDR3 protein is CASSLGAGTHGYTF. The CDR3 DNA follows: TGTGCCAGCAGCTTAGGGGCAGGGACCCATGGCTACACCTTC.

The count of this clone is one. This chain joins TRBV11-2 and TRBJ1-1, with D unclear. The V gene lost 3 bases and the J gene lost 0 bases, with 5 bases spanning the gap. CDR1 SGHAT and CDR2 FQNNGV come from the germline V gene. The CDR3 contains 13 residues. The CDR3 coding sequence is TGTGCCAGCAGCTTGGTTGTGAACACTGAAGCTTTCTTT. Amino acids: CASSLVVNTEAFF.

The J gene is TRBJ1-2, the V gene TRBV6-1, with 8 bases that match TRBD1. The V and J ends lost 5 bases and 3 bases, in that order; junction bases with no gene match: 8. The germline gives CDR1 MNHNS, CDR2 SASEGT. CDR3 size: 15 residues. The CDR3 protein is CASSQTGEFHYGYTF. The CDR3 nucleotides are TGTGCCAGCAGTCAGACAGGGGAGTTTCACTATGGCTACACCTTC.

The chain couples TRBV6-1 to TRBJ1-1; D call uncertain. CDR3 size: 12 residues. V lost 2 bases and J lost 7, with 8 bases in between. From germline, CDR1 is MNHNS and CDR2 SASEGT. CDR3 bases: TGTGCCAGCAGTGAAATGGGATATGAAGCTTTCTTT. Translating it yields CASSEMGYEAFF.

This clone turned up a few times. The chain employs TRBV7-9 and TRBJ1-4; 7 nucleotides agree with TRBD1. The CDR3 sequence is 16 residues long. V was clipped by 5 bases and J by 5 bases; unmatched bases: 11. Per germline, CDR1 SEHNR and CDR2 FQNEAQ (reference sequence). The CDR3 coding sequence is TGTGCCAGCAGCCGCATACGACAGGGCCAAAATGAAAAACTGTTTTTT. Residues: CASSRIRQGQNEKLFF.

The J gene is TRBJ2-5, the V gene TRBV6-1; 8 positions agree with TRBD1. CDR3 length equals 14 residues. V gave up 6 bases and J gave up 8 bases; unmatched junction bases: 11. Germline lookup yields CDR1 MNHNS and CDR2 SASEGT. CDR3 region: CASSDQGQGVTQYF. The CDR3, as DNA: TGTGCCAGCAGCGACCAAGGACAGGGAGTTACCCAGTACTTC.

The J gene is TRBJ1-1, the V gene TRBV27, with a weak D call TRBD1 (5 bases). This CDR3 contains 14 residues. Trimming pared 6 bases from V and 1 base from J, leaving 12 bases between. CDR1 MNHEY and CDR2 SMNVEV come from the germline V gene (reference sequence). DNA for the CDR3: TGTGCCAGCAGGTATACCAGGGCGAACACTGAAGCTTTCTTT. Translated: CASRYTRANTEAFF.

A word on this clone: Other nucleotide sequences from this sample produce the same CDR3. V gene TRBV5-1 combines with J gene TRBJ2-5; unclear D gene. Germline V gives CDR1 SGHRS, CDR2 YFSETQ. Trimming stripped 4 bases from V and 5 bases from J, with 9 bases between. This CDR3 spans 12 amino acids. The CDR3 DNA reads TGCGCCAGCAGCCTGGGTCAGGAGACCCAGTACTTC. This gives the protein CASSLGQETQYF.

This chain uses TRBV11-2 with TRBJ2-1, with 10 bases lining up with TRBD1. CDR3 length equals 16 residues. Trimming cost V 4 bases and J 7 bases; bases outside gene matches: 10. Germline V gene lookup returns CDR1 SGHAT and CDR2 FQNNGV. The CDR3 DNA reads as TGTGCCAGCAGCTCTTTTGGGGACAGGGGTTTGAATGAGCAGTTCTTC. This encodes CASSSFGDRGLNEQFF.

The DNA for the CDR3 is TGTGCCAGCAGCTGGGGATCGGGGGTTGAAGCTTTCTTT. Residues: CASSWGSGVEAFF. The chain employs TRBV7-9 and TRBJ1-1; a possible D gene is TRBD1 (5 bases). This CDR3 has 13 residues. The germline CDR1 and CDR2 sequences are SEHNR and FQNEAQ (reference sequence). V was shortened by 4 bases and J by 7 bases, with 13 bases between the two germline ends. The full variable domain, in which reference TRBV7-9 and TRBJ1-1 provide the parts outside the CDR3, is DTGVSQNPRHKITKRGQNVTFRCDPISEHNRLYWYRQTLGQGPEFLTYFQNEAQLEKSRLLSDRFSAERPKGSFSTLEIQRTEQGDSAMYLCASSWGSGVEAFFGQGTRLTVV.

This clone was seen once. The chain couples TRBV6-5 to TRBJ2-7; no reliable D call. In germline, CDR1 is MNHEY, CDR2 SVGAGI. Trimming took 2 bases from V and 0 from J, leaving 5 bases between them. CDR3 length: 13 amino acids. The chain's CDR3 is CASSYTASYEQYF. As DNA, the CDR3 is TGTGCCAGCAGTTACACCGCCTCCTACGAGCAGTACTTC.

The V gene is TRBV11-2, the J gene TRBJ2-2; 9 nucleotides match TRBD2. The CDR3 loop spans 15 amino acids. J lost 4 bases, V lost 5 bases, and 5 bases had no gene match. Germline-derived CDR1 and CDR2 are SGHAT and FQNNGV. For the CDR3, the DNA is TGTGCCAGCAGCCGTAGCGGGAGCGGCACCGGGGAGCTGTTTTTT. This codes for CASSRSGSGTGELFF.

This chain connects TRBV7-9 to TRBJ2-5; the D is unclear. The ends were cut back, 1 base at V and 9 bases at J, with 9 bases in the middle. The CDR3 is 12 residues long. Germline V gene sequence: CDR1 SEHNR, CDR2 FQNEAQ (reference sequence). CDR3 amino acids: CASSLDLVPQYF. The CDR3, as DNA: TGTGCCAGCAGCTTAGATCTTGTTCCCCAGTACTTC.

V and J are TRBV29-1 and TRBJ2-4; 8 positions match TRBD1. The CDR3 runs to 14 residues. Germline CDR1 and CDR2: SQVTM and ANQGSEA. The ends lost 3 bases at V and 4 bases at J; junction bases unmatched: 5. In DNA, the CDR3 is TGCAGCGTTGACTCCGACAGGGGAAAAAACATTCAGTACTTC. The encoded protein is CSVDSDRGKNIQYF.

The chain carries TRBV28 and TRBJ2-7; D not certain. In germline, CDR1 is MDHEN, CDR2 SYDVKM. CDR3 size: 13 residues. The germline V and J ends were trimmed by 10 bases and 6 bases, with 19 bases remaining between them. This CDR3 is CATCRMAVGEQYF. The CDR3 nucleotides read TGTGCCACCTGCCGGATGGCAGTCGGCGAGCAGTACTTC.

The chain is built from TRBV5-5 and TRBJ1-1; 7 nucleotides line up with TRBD1. This CDR3 has 14 residues. Germline loops: CDR1 SGHKS, CDR2 YYEKEE (reference sequence). With 3 bases clipped from V and 1 base from J, the junction kept 3 bases outside the gene matches. The CDR3 here is CASSSDRRNTEAFF. As DNA, the CDR3 is TGTGCCAGCAGCTCGGACAGGCGGAACACTGAAGCTTTCTTT.

V and J are TRBV2 and TRBJ1-2; 7 bases are shared with TRBD1. The V gene's germline CDR1 is SNHLY and CDR2 FYNNEI. This CDR3 has 15 residues. Trimming took 3 bases from V and 0 from J; bases not matched to a gene: 4. CDR3 bases: TGTGCCAGCAGTGAGGGGACAGCCGCTAACTATGGCTACACCTTC. This encodes CASSEGTAANYGYTF. Looking up the rest from reference TRBV2 and TRBJ1-2 gives the full variable domain: EPEVTQTPSHQVTQMGQEVILRCVPISNHLYFYWYRQILGQKVEFLVSFYNNEISEKSEIFDDQFSVERPDGSNFTLKIRSTKLEDSAMYFCASSEGTAANYGYTFGSGTRLTVV.

The rearrangement uses TRBV4-1 and TRBJ1-3; the D gene is possibly TRBD1 (6 bases). The CDR3 runs to 14 residues. Germline CDR1 reads MGHRA; CDR2 reads YSYEKL. Trimming took 0 bases from V and 5 from J, leaving 8 bases between them. CDR3 protein: CASSQDRGRNTIYF. The DNA for the CDR3 is TGCGCCAGCAGCCAAGACAGGGGAAGAAACACCATATATTTT.

V gene TRBV5-1 combines with J gene TRBJ2-3; 16 bases are shared with TRBD2. V trimming: 4 bases; J trimming: 4 bases; junction bases outside the gene matches: 3. This CDR3 contains 16 residues. The V gene's germline CDR1 is SGHRS and CDR2 YFSETQ. This CDR3 is CASSLGTSGGADTQYF. Written as DNA, the CDR3 is TGCGCCAGCAGCCTAGGGACTAGCGGGGGGGCAGATACGCAGTATTTT.

The chain is built from TRBV5-1 and TRBJ2-5; a possible D gene is TRBD1 (6 bases). Germline-derived CDR1 and CDR2 are SGHRS and YFSETQ. V was pared by 4 bases and J by 1 base, with 14 bases between. The CDR3 is 15 residues long. CDR3 region: CASSQQLGGQETQYF. CDR3 bases: TGCGCCAGCAGCCAACAACTAGGGGGCCAAGAGACCCAGTACTTC.

The chain is built from TRBV30 and TRBJ1-2; 10 bases are shared with TRBD1. Trimming removed 5 bases from V and 7 bases from J; junction bases left unmatched: 7. The CDR3 consists of 13 residues. Germline V gene sequence: CDR1 GTSNPN, CDR2 SVGIG (reference sequence). The CDR3 bases are TGTGCCTGGGGTCTGGGGACAGGGGTTGGCTACACCTTC. It encodes CAWGLGTGVGYTF. Complete variable domain (other parts from reference TRBV30 and TRBJ1-2): SQTIHQWPATLVQPVGSPLSLECTVEGTSNPNLYWYRQAAGRGLQLLFYSVGIGQISSEVPQNLSASRPQDRQFILSSKKLLLSDSGFYLCAWGLGTGVGYTFGSGTRLTVV.

This chain connects TRBV29-1 to TRBJ1-1, with 7 bases lining up with TRBD1. V lost 1 base, J lost 8 bases, and 16 bases stayed unmatched. The germline gives CDR1 SQVTM, CDR2 ANQGSEA. The CDR3 covers 16 residues. CDR3 region: CSVEVKYRGLSKEAFF. The CDR3 nucleotides read TGCAGCGTTGAAGTCAAATACAGGGGCTTATCTAAGGAAGCTTTCTTT.

The chain joins TRBV7-8 to TRBJ1-5; D possibly corresponds to TRBD1 (5 bases). The V end was cut by 0 bases, the J end by 7 bases, with 16 bases between. Germline lookup yields CDR1 SGHVS and CDR2 FQNEAQ. The CDR3 consists of 16 residues. The CDR3 nucleotides are TGTGCCAGCAGCTTAGCGCGTACGGGGCAATGGCAGCCCCAGCATTTT. It yields the protein CASSLARTGQWQPQHF.

The chain employs TRBV5-4 and TRBJ2-1; D unresolved. V shed 4 bases and J shed 7 bases, with 12 bases lying between them. CDR1 SGHNT and CDR2 YYREEE come from the germline V gene (reference sequence). The CDR3 is 13 residues long. The CDR3 spells CASSTSQLNEQFF. DNA of the CDR3: TGTGCCAGCAGCACGAGTCAGTTAAATGAGCAGTTCTTC.

This chain connects TRBV5-1 to TRBJ2-7; tentative D call: TRBD1 (5 bases). CDR3 length: 16 amino acids. CDR1 is SGHRS, CDR2 YFSETQ, per germline. Trimming shortened V by 0 bases and J by 2 bases, and 15 bases separated the two germline ends. CDR3 amino acids: CASSLAVAGQPYEQYF. Here the CDR3 DNA reads TGCGCCAGCAGCTTGGCCGTGGCAGGGCAACCCTACGAGCAGTACTTC.

The rearrangement uses TRBV30 and TRBJ1-5; the match to TRBD1 covers 8 bases. The germline V gene encodes CDR1 GTSNPN and CDR2 SVGIG (reference sequence). V trimming: 3 bases; J trimming: 2 bases; junction bases outside the gene matches: 6. This CDR3 region has 15 residues. The CDR3 DNA reads TGTGCCTGGAGCAAAGGACAGGGTGGCAATCAGCCCCAGCATTTT. This sequence encodes CAWSKGQGGNQPQHF.

The J gene is TRBJ1-1, the V gene TRBV18; D is perhaps TRBD1 (5 bases). The germline V and J ends were trimmed by 5 bases and 1 base, with 8 bases remaining between them. This CDR3 region has 13 residues. Germline-derived CDR1 and CDR2 are KGHSH and LQKENI. The CDR3 sequence is CASSSTGNTEAFF. The CDR3 region has the DNA TGTGCCAGCTCATCAACAGGGAACACTGAAGCTTTCTTT.

This clone appeared a single time. The V call is TRBV5-1, the J call TRBJ2-2, with TRBD1 matching 9 bases. Looked up from germline, CDR1 is SGHRS and CDR2 is YFSETQ. This CDR3 comprises 15 residues. V gave up 4 bases and J gave up 4 bases; unmatched junction bases: 5. CDR3 amino acids: CASSQEQGATGELFF. The CDR3, as DNA: TGCGCCAGCAGCCAGGAACAGGGGGCCACCGGGGAGCTGTTTTTT. Combining the CDR3 with reference TRBV5-1 and TRBJ2-2 gives the whole variable domain KAGVTQTPRYLIKTRGQQVTLSCSPISGHRSVSWYQQTPGQGLQFLFEYFSETQRNKGNFPGRFSGRQFSNSRSEMNVSTLELGDSALYLCASSQEQGATGELFFGEGSRLTVL.